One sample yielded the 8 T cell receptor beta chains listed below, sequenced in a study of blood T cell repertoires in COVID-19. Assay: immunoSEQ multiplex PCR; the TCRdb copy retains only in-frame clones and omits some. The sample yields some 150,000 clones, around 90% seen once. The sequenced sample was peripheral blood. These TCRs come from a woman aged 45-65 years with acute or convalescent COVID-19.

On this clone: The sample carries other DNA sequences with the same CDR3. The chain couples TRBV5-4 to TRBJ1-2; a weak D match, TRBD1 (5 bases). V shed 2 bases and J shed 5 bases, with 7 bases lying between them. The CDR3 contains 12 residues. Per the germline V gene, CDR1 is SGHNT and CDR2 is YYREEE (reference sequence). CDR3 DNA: TGTGCCAGCAGCTTCGACAGTTATGGCTACACCTTC. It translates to CASSFDSYGYTF.

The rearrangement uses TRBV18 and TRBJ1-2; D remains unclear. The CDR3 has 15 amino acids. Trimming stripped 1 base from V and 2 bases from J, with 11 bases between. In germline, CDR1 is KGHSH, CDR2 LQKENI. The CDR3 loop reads CASSPLRESNYGYTF. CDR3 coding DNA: TGTGCCAGCTCACCACTACGGGAGTCGAACTATGGCTACACCTTC.

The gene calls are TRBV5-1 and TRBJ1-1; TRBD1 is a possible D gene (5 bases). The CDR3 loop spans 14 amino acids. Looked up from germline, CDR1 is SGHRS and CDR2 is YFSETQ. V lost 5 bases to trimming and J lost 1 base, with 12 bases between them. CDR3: CASSPGLPNTEAFF. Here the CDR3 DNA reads TGCGCCAGCAGTCCGGGACTGCCGAACACTGAAGCTTTCTTT.

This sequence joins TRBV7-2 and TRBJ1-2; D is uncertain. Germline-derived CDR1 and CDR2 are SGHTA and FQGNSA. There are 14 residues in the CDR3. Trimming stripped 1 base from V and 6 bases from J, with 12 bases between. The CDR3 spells CASSLVSPVNGYTF. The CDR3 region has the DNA TGTGCCAGCAGCTTAGTTTCCCCGGTTAATGGCTACACCTTC.

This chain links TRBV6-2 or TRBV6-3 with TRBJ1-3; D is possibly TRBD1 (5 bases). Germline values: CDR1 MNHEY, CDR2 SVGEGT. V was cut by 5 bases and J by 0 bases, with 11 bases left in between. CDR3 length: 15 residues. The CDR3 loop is CASSRLGGSGNTIYF. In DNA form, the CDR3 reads TGTGCCAGCAGTCGACTCGGGGGCTCTGGAAACACCATATATTTT.

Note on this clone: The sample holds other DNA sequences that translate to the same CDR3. CDR3 DNA: TGTGCCAGCAGCATCGGACAGGGTGGGGAGACCCAGTACTTC. This gives the protein CASSIGQGGETQYF. The chain links TRBV7-9 to TRBJ2-5, with 8 bases identical to TRBD1. The trim removed 5 bases at V and 5 bases at J, leaving 7 bases unmatched. The germline CDR1 and CDR2 sequences are SEHNR and FQNEAQ (reference sequence). The CDR3 consists of 14 residues.

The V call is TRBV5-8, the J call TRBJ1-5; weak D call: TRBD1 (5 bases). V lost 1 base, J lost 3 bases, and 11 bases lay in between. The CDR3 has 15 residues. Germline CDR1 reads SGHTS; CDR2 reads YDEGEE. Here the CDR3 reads CASSLWGGTNQPQHF. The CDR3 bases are TGTGCCAGCAGCTTGTGGGGGGGGACCAATCAGCCCCAGCATTTT.

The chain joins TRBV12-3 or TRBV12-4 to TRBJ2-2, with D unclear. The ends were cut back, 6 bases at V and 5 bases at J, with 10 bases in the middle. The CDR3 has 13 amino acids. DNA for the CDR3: TGTGCCAGCAGCCCCATGAGGACCGGGGAGCTGTTTTTT. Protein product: CASSPMRTGELFF.